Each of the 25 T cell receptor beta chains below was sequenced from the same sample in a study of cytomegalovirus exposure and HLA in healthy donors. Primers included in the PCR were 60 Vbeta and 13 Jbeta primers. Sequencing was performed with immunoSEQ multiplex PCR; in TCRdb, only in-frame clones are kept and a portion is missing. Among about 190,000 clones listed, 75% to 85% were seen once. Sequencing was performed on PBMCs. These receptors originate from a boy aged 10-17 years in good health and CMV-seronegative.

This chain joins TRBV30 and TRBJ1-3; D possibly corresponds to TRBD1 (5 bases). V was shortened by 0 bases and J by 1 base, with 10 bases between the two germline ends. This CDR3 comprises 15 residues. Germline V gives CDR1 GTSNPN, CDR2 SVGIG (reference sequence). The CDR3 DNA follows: TGTGCCTGGAGTGTAGGGGATCCTTCTGGAAACACCATATATTTT. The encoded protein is CAWSVGDPSGNTIYF.

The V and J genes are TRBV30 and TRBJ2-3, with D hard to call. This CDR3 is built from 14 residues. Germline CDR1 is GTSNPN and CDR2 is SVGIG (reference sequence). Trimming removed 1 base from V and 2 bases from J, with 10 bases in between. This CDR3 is CAWSGPTFTDTQYF. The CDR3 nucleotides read TGTGCCTGGAGTGGTCCGACTTTCACAGATACGCAGTATTTT.

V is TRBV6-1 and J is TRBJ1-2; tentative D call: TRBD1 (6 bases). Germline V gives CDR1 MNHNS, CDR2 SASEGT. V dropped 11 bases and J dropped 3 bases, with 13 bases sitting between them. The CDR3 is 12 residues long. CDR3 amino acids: CAARTDYYGYTF. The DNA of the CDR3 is TGTGCCGCTAGGACAGACTACTATGGCTACACCTTC.

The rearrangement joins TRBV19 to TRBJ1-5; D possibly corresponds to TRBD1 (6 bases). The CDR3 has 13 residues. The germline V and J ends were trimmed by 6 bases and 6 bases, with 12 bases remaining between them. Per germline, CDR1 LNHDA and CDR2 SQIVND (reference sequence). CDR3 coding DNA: TGTGCCAGTAGGAACCAGGGGAGTCAGCCCCAGCATTTT. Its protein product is CASRNQGSQPQHF.

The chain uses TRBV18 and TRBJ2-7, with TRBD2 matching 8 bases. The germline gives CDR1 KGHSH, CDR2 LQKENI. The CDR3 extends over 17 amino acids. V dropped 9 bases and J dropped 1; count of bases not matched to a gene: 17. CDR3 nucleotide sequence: TGTGCCAGGGTGGAAGATTTGAGACCGGGGGGGTCCTACGAGCAGTACTTC. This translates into CARVEDLRPGGSYEQYF.

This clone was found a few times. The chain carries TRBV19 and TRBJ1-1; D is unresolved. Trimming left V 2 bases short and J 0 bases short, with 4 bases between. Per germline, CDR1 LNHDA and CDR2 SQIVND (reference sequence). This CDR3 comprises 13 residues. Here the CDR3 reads CASSISVNTEAFF. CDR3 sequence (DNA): TGTGCCAGTAGTATATCGGTGAACACTGAAGCTTTCTTT.

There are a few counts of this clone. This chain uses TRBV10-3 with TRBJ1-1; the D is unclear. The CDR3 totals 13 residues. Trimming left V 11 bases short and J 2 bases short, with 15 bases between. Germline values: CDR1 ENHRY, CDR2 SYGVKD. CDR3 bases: TGTGCCGTCGAGTCTAAGAAAAACACTGAAGCTTTCTTT. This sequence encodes CAVESKKNTEAFF.

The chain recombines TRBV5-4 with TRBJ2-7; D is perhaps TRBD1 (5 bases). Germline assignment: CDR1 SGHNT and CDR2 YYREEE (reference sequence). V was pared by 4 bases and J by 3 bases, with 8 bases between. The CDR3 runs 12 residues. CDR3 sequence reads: CASSVTVYEQYF. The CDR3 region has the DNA TGTGCCAGCAGCGTGACAGTCTACGAGCAGTACTTC.

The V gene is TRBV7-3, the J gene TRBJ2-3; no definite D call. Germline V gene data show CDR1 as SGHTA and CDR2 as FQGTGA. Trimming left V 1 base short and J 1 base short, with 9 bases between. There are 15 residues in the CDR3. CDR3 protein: CASSLNQAGTDTQYF. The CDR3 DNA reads TGTGCCAGCAGCTTAAATCAGGCCGGCACAGATACGCAGTATTTT.

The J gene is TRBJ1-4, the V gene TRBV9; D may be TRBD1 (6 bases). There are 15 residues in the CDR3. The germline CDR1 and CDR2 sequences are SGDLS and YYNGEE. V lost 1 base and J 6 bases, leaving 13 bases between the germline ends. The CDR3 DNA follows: TGTGCCAGCAGCGTATCAGCAGGGGTGGATGAAAAACTGTTTTTT. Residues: CASSVSAGVDEKLFF.

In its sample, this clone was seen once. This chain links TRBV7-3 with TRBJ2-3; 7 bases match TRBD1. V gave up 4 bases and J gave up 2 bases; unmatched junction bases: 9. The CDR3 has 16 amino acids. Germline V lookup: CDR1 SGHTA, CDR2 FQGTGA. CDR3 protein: CASSSDRDRDTDTQYF. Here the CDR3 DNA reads TGTGCCAGCAGCTCGGACCGGGACAGAGACACAGATACGCAGTATTTT.

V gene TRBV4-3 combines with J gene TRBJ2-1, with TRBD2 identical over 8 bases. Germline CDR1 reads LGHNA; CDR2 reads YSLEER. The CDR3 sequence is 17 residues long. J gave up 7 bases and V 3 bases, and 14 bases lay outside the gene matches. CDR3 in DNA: TGCGCCAGCAGCCACGATACTGGTATAGCGGGAATTAATGAGCAGTTCTTC. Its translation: CASSHDTGIAGINEQFF.

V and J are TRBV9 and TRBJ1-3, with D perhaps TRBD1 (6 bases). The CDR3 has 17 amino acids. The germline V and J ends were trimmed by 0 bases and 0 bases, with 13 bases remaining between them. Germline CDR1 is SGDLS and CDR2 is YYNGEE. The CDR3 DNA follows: TGTGCCAGCAGCGTAGCCGGCAGGGGAGTCTCTGGAAACACCATATATTTT. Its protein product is CASSVAGRGVSGNTIYF.

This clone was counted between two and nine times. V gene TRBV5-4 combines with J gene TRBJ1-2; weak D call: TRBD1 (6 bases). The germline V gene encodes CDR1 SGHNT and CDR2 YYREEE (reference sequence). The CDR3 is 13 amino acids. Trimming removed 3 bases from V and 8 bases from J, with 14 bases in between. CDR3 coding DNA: TGTGCCAGCAGCTCAACAGGGCGCCGGGGCTACACCTTC. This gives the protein CASSSTGRRGYTF.

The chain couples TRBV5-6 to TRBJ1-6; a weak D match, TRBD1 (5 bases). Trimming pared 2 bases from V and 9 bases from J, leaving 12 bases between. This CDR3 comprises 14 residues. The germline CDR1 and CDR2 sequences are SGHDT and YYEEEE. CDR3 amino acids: CASSFLQGGSPLHF. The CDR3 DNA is TGTGCCAGCAGCTTTTTGCAGGGCGGTTCACCCCTCCACTTT.

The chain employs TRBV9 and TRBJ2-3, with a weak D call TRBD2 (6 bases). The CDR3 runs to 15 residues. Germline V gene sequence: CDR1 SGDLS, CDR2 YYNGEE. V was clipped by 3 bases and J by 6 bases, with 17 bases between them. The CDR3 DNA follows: TGTGCCAGCAGCGCACAGGTCGGGGAGGCCGATACGCAGTATTTT. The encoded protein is CASSAQVGEADTQYF.

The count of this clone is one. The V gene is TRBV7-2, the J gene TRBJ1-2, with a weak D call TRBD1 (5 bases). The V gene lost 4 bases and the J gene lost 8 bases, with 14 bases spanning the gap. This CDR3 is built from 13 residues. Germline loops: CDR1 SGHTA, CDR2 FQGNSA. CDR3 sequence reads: CASSSGQGRGYTF. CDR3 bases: TGTGCCAGCAGCTCCGGACAAGGCAGGGGCTACACCTTC.

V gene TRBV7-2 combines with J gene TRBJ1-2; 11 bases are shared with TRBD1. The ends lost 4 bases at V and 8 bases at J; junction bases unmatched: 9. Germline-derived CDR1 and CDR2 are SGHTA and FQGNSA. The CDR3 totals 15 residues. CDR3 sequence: CASSSRGQGVQGYTF. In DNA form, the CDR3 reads TGTGCCAGCAGCTCCAGGGGACAGGGGGTTCAGGGCTACACCTTC.

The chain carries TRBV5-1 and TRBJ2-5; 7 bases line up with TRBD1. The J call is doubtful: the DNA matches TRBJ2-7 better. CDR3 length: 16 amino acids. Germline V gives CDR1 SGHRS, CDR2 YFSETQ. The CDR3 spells CASSLFGGQDPYEQYF. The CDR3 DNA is TGCGCCAGCAGCCTATTTGGCGGACAGGACCCCTACGAGCAGTACTTC.

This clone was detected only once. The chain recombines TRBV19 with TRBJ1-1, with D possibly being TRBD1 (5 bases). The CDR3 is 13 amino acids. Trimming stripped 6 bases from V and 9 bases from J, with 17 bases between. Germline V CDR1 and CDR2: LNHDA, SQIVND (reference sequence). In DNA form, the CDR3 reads TGTGCCAGTAGATCAAAGGGGTTGCTGAAAGCTTTCTTT. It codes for CASRSKGLLKAFF.

The CDR3 here is CASSVGTGGDVYGYTF. In nucleotides, the CDR3 is TGTGCCAGCAGCGTCGGAACAGGGGGCGATGTATATGGCTACACCTTC. The genes are TRBV9 and TRBJ1-2; 9 nucleotides align to TRBD1. CDR1 and CDR2 (germline): SGDLS, YYNGEE. V was clipped by 2 bases and J by 5 bases; unmatched bases: 10. The CDR3 is made up of 16 amino acids.

CDR3 sequence: CASSPEEDGTYEQYF. In DNA, the CDR3 is TGCGCCAGCAGCCCGGAAGAGGACGGGACCTACGAGCAGTACTTC. V is TRBV4-1 and J is TRBJ2-7; D perhaps matches TRBD2 (5 bases). This CDR3 is built from 15 residues. Germline-derived CDR1 and CDR2 are MGHRA and YSYEKL. V lost 4 bases to trimming and J lost 2 bases, with 15 bases between them.

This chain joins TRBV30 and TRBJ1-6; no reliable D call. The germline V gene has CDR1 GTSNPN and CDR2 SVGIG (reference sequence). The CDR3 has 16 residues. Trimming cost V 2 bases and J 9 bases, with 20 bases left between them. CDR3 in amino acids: CAWSTPMAFRSSPLHF. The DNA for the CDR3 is TGTGCCTGGAGTACACCAATGGCCTTTCGAAGTTCACCCCTCCACTTT.

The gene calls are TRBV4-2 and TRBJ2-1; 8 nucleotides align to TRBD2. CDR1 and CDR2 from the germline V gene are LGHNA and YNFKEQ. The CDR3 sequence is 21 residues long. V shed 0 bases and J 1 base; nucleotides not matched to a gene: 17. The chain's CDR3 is CASSQEGSSGFFSASYNEQFF. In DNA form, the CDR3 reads TGTGCCAGCAGCCAAGAGGGGTCTAGCGGGTTCTTTTCGGCGTCCTACAATGAGCAGTTCTTC.

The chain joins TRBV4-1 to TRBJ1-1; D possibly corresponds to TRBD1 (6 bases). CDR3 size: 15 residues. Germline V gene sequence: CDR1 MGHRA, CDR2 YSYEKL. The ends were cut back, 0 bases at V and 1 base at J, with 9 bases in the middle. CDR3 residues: CASSQDPTGNTEAFF. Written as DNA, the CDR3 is TGCGCCAGCAGCCAAGATCCGACAGGGAACACTGAAGCTTTCTTT.